This section outlines one TCR beta chain sequence together with its context. There is no known antigen for this receptor. Base-call qualities are not available, and no considerably larger clone is one nucleotide away. The cohort consisted of fewer than 700 healthy bone marrow donors. At the time of sampling, every cohort member was nominally healthy, though immune exposures that went unrecorded were likely present. The donor tested CMV seronegative and was one of the 352 seronegative cohort members. Every donor gave a peripheral blood sample, and the peripheral blood mononuclear cells from that sample were used for TCR beta sequencing. The Qiagen DNeasy Blood Extraction Kit was used to extract genomic DNA from the blood cell samples. The library was made by the immunoSEQ multiplex PCR assay. For the multiplex PCR, a mixture combining 60 forward primers for TCR Vbeta segments and 13 reverse primers for TCR Jbeta segments was used. The CDR3 region of rearranged TCR beta genes was amplified from genomic DNA by a multiplex PCR assay. The amplified TCR beta libraries were sequenced on the Illumina HiSeq System as 87-base-pair reads. In the authors' own workflow: A later analysis counted 75 million to 100 million unique TCR beta chains across the approximately 700 repertoires, and 10 million to 12 million of these chains were shared by at least two donors. Raw reads were error-corrected and collapsed into unique sequences by a nearest-neighbor algorithm in which closely related sequences were merged to remove PCR and sequencing errors. V, D and J gene segments were assigned by aligning CDR3 sequences to IMGT reference sequences. For a sequence to be retained, a match of at least six nucleotides was required to both a V gene segment and a J gene segment. Rearrangements were called productive when the CDR3 lacked stop codons and stayed in frame with V and J; all others were non-productive. CDR3 was defined according to IMGT convention as the region running from the second conserved V-encoded cysteine to the conserved J-encoded phenylalanine. Sequences without an unambiguous match to a single V gene segment were excluded from the earlier analysis of approximately 560 of the donors. An earlier analysis of a few hundred of the donors called V segments functional above 56.7% productive rearrangements and segregating when the between-donor standard deviation exceeded 5%. A statistical classification framework was built to diagnose cytomegalovirus status from the catalog of TCR beta chain sequences. In a later analysis, V and J genes were assigned by comparing TCR nucleotide sequences against IMGT/GENE-DB human TR gene sequences. A later analysis assigned CDR3 sequences and most-parsimonious VDJ recombination scenarios with the TCRdist pipeline. In a later analysis, each TCR beta chain was defined by its CDR3 amino acid sequence together with its V-gene family, and reads without a unique V-gene family were excluded. To address suspected cross-contamination and a sequencing artifact, a later analysis removed over 500 highly shared, low-generation-probability nucleotide sequences. In a later analysis, a clonal expansion index for each public chain was calculated from normalized within-repertoire ranks of inferred template counts. In a later analysis, generation probabilities were computed with a VDJ recombination model fitted to out-of-frame rearrangements, and the resulting probabilities were checked against IGoR. A later analysis scored TCR-TCR, TCR-HLA and TCR-CMV co-occurrence with hypergeometric tests, applying a repertoire-size bias correction to TCR pairs. False discovery rates were estimated in a later analysis by permuting HLA or CMV assignments 20 times. In a later analysis, co-occurring TCRs were grouped with DBSCAN, and TCRdist sequence similarity was added when clustering was performed within HLA-allele-positive subsets. Repertoires with fewer than 30,000 or more than 120,000 public chains, plus five repertoires with anomalous nucleotide sharing, were excluded from co-occurrence clustering. What TCRdb holds here is the immuneACCESS table cut down to in-frame rearrangements. Part of the clones is not present; checked against another copy, under half of the missing clones reflect an unresolved V gene, and the others are unexplained. The V and J calls and clone size were taken over from that table, and D and trimming were inferred from the DNA. For this sample there are more than 95,000 clones; around 80% appear just once. The top ten constitute 3.4% of the sample.

This entry is derived from a study of cytomegalovirus exposure and HLA in healthy donors (dated by TCRdb to the late 2010s). Notes on the research overall: According to an earlier analysis of 550 to 700 of the donors, about 179 million T cells yielded some 120 million unique TCR beta sequences and roughly 280 Gb of sequence data. The number of typed donors differed by locus: about 620-630 for A, B, C, DRB1 and DQB1; approximately 540 for DQA1; approximately 600 for DPA1; and around 470 for DPB1. The study used immunosequencing to profile the T cell repertoires of some 600 subjects and linked those repertoires to cytomegalovirus serostatus. Of the roughly 410 genotyped donors, roughly 76% were placed in the genetic ancestry cluster associated with self-reported Caucasian donors. The later analysis used no new phenotypic data to find candidate immune exposures, relying instead on TCR beta sequences and their occurrence across donors. A separate validation cohort of over a hundred different subjects was used in addition to the approximately 610-subject first cohort. Among 350 to 400 genotyped donors of the cohort, an average of roughly 240,000 unique TCR beta nucleotide sequences were sequenced per donor, about a sixth of them non-productive. All discovery cohort repertoires had been generated using a single sequencing platform. A few DR-DQ haplotypes were treated as single units for association and clustering because of strong linkage in the cohort. An earlier analysis of several hundred of the donors used high-throughput TCR beta sequencing to judge whether each TCR beta V gene segment behaved as functional or pseudogenic. High-throughput TCR immunosequencing, statistical association of individual TCRs with disease status, and machine learning were combined to predict cytomegalovirus infection status. A later genetic analysis took genome-wide SNP genotypes for about 55% of the roughly 700 donors and used that subset as a discovery cohort. Alongside the repertoire data, information on donor age, sex, ethnicity and CMV serostatus was compiled. The aim of the study was to test whether cataloging public T cell receptors could identify signatures of past pathogen exposure. HLA typing covered class I and class II loci at four-digit resolution. In a later analysis, previously published TCR beta repertoires from roughly 710 donors were re-analyzed and high-resolution HLA genotyping was added so that TCR occurrence patterns could be studied. An early release that covered fewer than 800 HLA-typed donors contained about 300 gigabases of sequencing data and about 84 million unique TCR sequences. Study-wide conclusions, independent of this receptor: The classifier was reported to diagnose cytomegalovirus status with high specificity and sensitivity in both the original and validation cohorts. A group of highly shared sequence variants was considered likely to be a technical artifact of the sequencing pipeline. According to a later genetic analysis, donors in an Asian-associated ancestry cluster had fewer N-insertions in productive TCRs than the roughly 670-donor mean. A later genetic analysis associated a missense DCLRE1C variant with V-gene and J-gene trimming of TCR beta chains, and an independent cohort replicated the association. The 87-base-pair reads could not distinguish some IMGT-functional V segments, including TRBV6-2 and TRBV6-3, so those segments were excluded. A later analysis found that HLA-associated TCR beta chains were more clonally expanded and had lower generation probabilities than equally common non-associated chains. In vitro tests confirmed that a few of the cytomegalovirus-associated TCR beta chains recognize cytomegalovirus antigens. A total of about 150 TCR beta chains were listed by the study as associated with cytomegalovirus. In a later analysis, the rate of TCR association differed among HLA loci, with DRB1 alleles having the most associated TCRs and HLA-C alleles having the fewest. Presence/absence analyses assumed roughly uniform sequencing depth across donors, an assumption that may not hold. Because some donors lacked HLA typing at each locus, the association tests relied only on the typed subset. In this cohort, only TCR beta chains were sequenced, and detectable features were limited by the absence of alpha or paired-chain data. Most TCR sequences were observed very rarely across donors, whereas some public TCRs were present in many individuals. A further reported finding was that TCR beta sequences accurately predicted the HLA-A and HLA-B alleles for most subjects in the first cohort. An earlier analysis of 587 of the donors showed that most TCR beta V segments appeared in productive rearrangements either about 87% or about 30% of the time, which broadly matched IMGT annotations. Linkage disequilibrium might explain the correlated functional status among segregating V segments, but an unknown experimental factor could not be excluded. When HLA alleles, especially DR and DQ, strongly co-occurred, TCR associations were difficult to assign to individual alleles. Specific HLA alleles were associated with 16,951 TCR beta sequences at a false discovery rate of 0.05 in a later analysis. Immune exposure information for the cohort was limited to CMV serostatus. The authors suggested that the approach could potentially be generalized to other disease states and immunological phenotypes. According to a later analysis, parvovirus B19, influenza, CMV and Epstein-Barr virus appeared linked to several top co-occurrence clusters. Over 15 rarely observed V segments, including chromosome 9 orphons, were excluded from the earlier analysis of several hundred of the donors because counts were too low. A later analysis found that most CMV-associated TCR beta chains appeared HLA-restricted, with HLA associations seemingly driven largely by CMV exposure.

Trimming takes 5 bases from V and 0 bases from J, and the germline ends sit 17 bases apart. CDR1 and CDR2, looked up from the germline V gene, are WSHSY and SAAADI. There are 18 amino acids in the CDR3, from cysteine to phenylalanine inclusive. Left in the record is the CDR3 DNA by itself, 54 bases read in frame from the first base. The V and J segments used are TRBV10-2 and TRBJ2-6; a tentative D call is TRBD1 (5 bases match). The specimen sequenced was PBMCs. The clonotype was recovered from a man younger than 45 in good health and CMV-seronegative. The CDR3 here reads CASSLVSGRNSGANVLTF. The nucleotides read TGCGCCAGCAGTTTGGTCTCAGGGCGGAACTCTGGGGCCAACGTCCTGACTTTC.